This TCR beta chain was profiled in a study of CD8+CD57+ T cells in acquired aplastic anemia. Study summary: The mean DNA yield obtained from sorted CD4+ and CD8+ cells came to 3 to 3.5 ug.

Both TCR beta VDJ combination and CDR3 sequence profiling were carried out. Genomic DNA was the template for this profiling. One entry per CDR3 protein, called by TCRdb with MiXCR from the reads. The data contain about 110,000 distinct CDR3 sequences, 50% to 65% of them singletons. Germline lookup yields CDR1 SGHTS and CDR2 YDEGEE. J lost 9 bases, V lost 2 bases, and 8 bases had no gene match. The CDR3 totals 14 residues. The receptor was isolated from a human donor in good health, serving as a control. The chain recombines TRBV5-8 with TRBJ1-2; 9 bases are a match to TRBD1. Sequencing was carried out using sorted CD4+, CD8+, or CD8+CD57+ T cells (not recorded which) from PBMCs. The CDR3 coding sequence is TGTGCCAGCAGCTTCTCCGGGACAGGGTATCGCTACACCTTC. This translates into CASSFSGTGYRYTF. Filled out from reference TRBV5-8 and TRBJ1-2, the complete variable domain reads EAGVTQSPTHLIKTRGQQATLRCSPISGHTSVYWYQQALGLGLQFLLWYDEGEERNRGNFPPRFSGRQFPNYSSELNVNALELEDSALYLCASSFSGTGYRYTFGSGTRLTVV.